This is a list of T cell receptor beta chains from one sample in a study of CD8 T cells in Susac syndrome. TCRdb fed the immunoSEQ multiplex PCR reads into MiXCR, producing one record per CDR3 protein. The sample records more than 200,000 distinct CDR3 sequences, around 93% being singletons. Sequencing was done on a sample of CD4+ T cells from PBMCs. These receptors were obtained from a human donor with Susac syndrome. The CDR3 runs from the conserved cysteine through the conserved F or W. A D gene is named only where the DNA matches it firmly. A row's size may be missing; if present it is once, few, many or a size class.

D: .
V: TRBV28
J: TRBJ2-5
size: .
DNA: TGTGCCACTAACCGAGGGGGGGCTCAAGAGACCCAGTACTTC
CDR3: CATNRGGAQETQYF

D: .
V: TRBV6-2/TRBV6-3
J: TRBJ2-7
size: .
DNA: TGTGCCAGCAGGGGGACGCGGCGGGGGCCGCACGAGCAGTACTTC
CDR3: CASRGTRRGPHEQYF

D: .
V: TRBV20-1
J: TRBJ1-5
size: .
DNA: TGCAGTGCTAGCCACGGGACCCAAATCAATCAGCCCCAGCATTTT
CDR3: CSASHGTQINQPQHF

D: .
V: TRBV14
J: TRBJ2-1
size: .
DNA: TGTGCCAGCAGCCAAGATGGAAGGGATGAGCAGTTCTTC
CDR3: CASSQDGRDEQFF

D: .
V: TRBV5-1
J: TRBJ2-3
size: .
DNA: TGCGCCAGCAGCGCCTCCTCTAGCACAGATACGCAGTATTTT
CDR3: CASSASSSTDTQYF

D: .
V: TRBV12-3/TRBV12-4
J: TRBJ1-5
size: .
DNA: TGTGCCGTTGGTGGGGGAGGGGGGAATCAGCCCCAGCATTTT
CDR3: CAVGGGGGNQPQHF

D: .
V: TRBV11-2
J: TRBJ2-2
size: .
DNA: TGTGCCAGCAGCTCGACTCGCGGGGAGCTGTTTTTT
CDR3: CASSSTRGELFF

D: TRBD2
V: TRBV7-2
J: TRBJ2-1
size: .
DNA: TGTGCCAGCAGTTCAGGTCCCCCGGGGGGTTCCTACAATGAGCAGTTCTTC
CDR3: CASSSGPPGGSYNEQFF

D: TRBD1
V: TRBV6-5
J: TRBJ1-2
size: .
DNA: TGTGCCAGCAGTTACTCGAGAGGGACAGTTAACTATGGCTACACCTTC
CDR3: CASSYSRGTVNYGYTF

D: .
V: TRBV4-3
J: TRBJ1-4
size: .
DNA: TGCGCCAGCAGCCGCAGCTACAGCTCAACTAATGAAAAACTGTTTTTT
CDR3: CASSRSYSSTNEKLFF

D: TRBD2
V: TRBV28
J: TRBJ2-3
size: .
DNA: TGTGCCAGCATCGATAGCGGGGGGGCCACAGATACGCAGTATTTT
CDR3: CASIDSGGATDTQYF

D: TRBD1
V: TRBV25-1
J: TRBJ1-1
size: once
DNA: TGTGCCAGCAGTCCCCGGGACAGGGGGAACACTGAAGCTTTCTTT
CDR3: CASSPRDRGNTEAFF

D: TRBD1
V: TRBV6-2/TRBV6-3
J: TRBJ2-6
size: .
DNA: TGTGCCAGCAGTTACGTTGGAAACAGGGGGCGCGCTGGGGCCAACGTCCTGACTTTC
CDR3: CASSYVGNRGRAGANVLTF

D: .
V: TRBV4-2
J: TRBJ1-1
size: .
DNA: TGTGCCAGCAGCCAAGAGGGGACTTCAGACACTGAAGCTTTCTTT
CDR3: CASSQEGTSDTEAFF

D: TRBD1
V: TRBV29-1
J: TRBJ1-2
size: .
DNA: TGCAGCGGAGACAGGGGTGGCTACACCTTC
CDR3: CSGDRGGYTF

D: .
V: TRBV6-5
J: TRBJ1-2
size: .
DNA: TGTGCCAGCAGTGACCGGGCCCCCCTCTATGGCTACACCTTC
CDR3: CASSDRAPLYGYTF

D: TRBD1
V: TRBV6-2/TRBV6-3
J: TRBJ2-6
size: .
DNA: TGTGCCAGCAGTTCGATACCGGGACAGGGGAGATCTGGGGCCAACGTCCTGACTTTC
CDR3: CASSSIPGQGRSGANVLTF

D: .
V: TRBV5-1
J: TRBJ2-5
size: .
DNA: TGCGCCAGCAGCCCGGCGGTGGTCGGGGAGACCCAGTACTTC
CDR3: CASSPAVVGETQYF